Listed below are T cell receptor beta chains from one sample, sequenced in a study of preoperative IRX-2 immunotherapy in early breast cancer. Method: immunoSEQ multiplex PCR; TCRdb's copy keeps in-frame clones and lacks some. This table holds tens of thousands of clones, 95% found once. Here the sequenced sample was tumor tissue, taken after IRX-2 immunotherapy. The receptors here all came from a human donor with breast cancer. Both conserved end residues are part of each CDR3. Each record gives: V gene, J gene, CDR3 protein.

v_gene: TRBV9
j_gene: TRBJ2-3
CDR3aa: CASSVAEGAGTDTQYF

v_gene: TRBV6-5
j_gene: TRBJ2-2
CDR3aa: CASSPRLVRTGELFF

v_gene: TRBV7-9
j_gene: TRBJ2-3
CDR3aa: CASSWGGTDTQYF

v_gene: TRBV19
j_gene: TRBJ1-4
CDR3aa: CASIPSARTNEKLFF

v_gene: TRBV6-5
j_gene: TRBJ2-7
CDR3aa: CASTAGGVYEQYF

v_gene: TRBV27
j_gene: TRBJ2-5
CDR3aa: CASSRDVSETQYF

v_gene: TRBV6-5
j_gene: TRBJ2-3
CDR3aa: CASRGAAADTQYF

v_gene: TRBV7-6
j_gene: TRBJ2-3
CDR3aa: CASSPIRQTDTQYF

v_gene: TRBV7-2
j_gene: TRBJ1-2
CDR3aa: CASSLPWDGENGYTF

v_gene: TRBV5-4
j_gene: TRBJ2-7
CDR3aa: CASSWDRGTYEQYF

v_gene: TRBV5-4
j_gene: TRBJ2-7
CDR3aa: CASRDGGPFGEQYF

v_gene: TRBV5-6
j_gene: TRBJ2-7
CDR3aa: CASNFRGALPYEQYF

v_gene: TRBV18
j_gene: TRBJ2-3
CDR3aa: CASSPPSTDTQYF

v_gene: TRBV9
j_gene: TRBJ1-2
CDR3aa: CASSAYYGTGGSNGYTF

v_gene: TRBV2
j_gene: TRBJ1-4
CDR3aa: CASSGGRTNEKLFF

v_gene: TRBV9
j_gene: TRBJ2-7
CDR3aa: CASSGGDSTYEQYF

v_gene: TRBV6-5
j_gene: TRBJ1-3
CDR3aa: CARRGRGADGNTIYF

v_gene: TRBV11-2
j_gene: TRBJ1-5
CDR3aa: CASSLRARQVNQPQHF

v_gene: TRBV6-5
j_gene: TRBJ1-5
CDR3aa: CASSPGQFLNQPQHF

v_gene: TRBV5-4
j_gene: TRBJ2-1
CDR3aa: CASSLGGTSSNEQFF

v_gene: TRBV16
j_gene: TRBJ1-2
CDR3aa: CASSRQANYGYTF

v_gene: TRBV5-1
j_gene: TRBJ2-3
CDR3aa: CASSLGLAGGRTDTQYF

v_gene: TRBV6-6
j_gene: TRBJ1-2
CDR3aa: CASSRRQGDGYTF

v_gene: TRBV7-3
j_gene: TRBJ2-7
CDR3aa: CASSSQSSGRNEQYF

v_gene: TRBV7-2
j_gene: TRBJ2-5
CDR3aa: CASSFYRQGRETQYF

v_gene: TRBV27
j_gene: TRBJ1-4
CDR3aa: CASSPRGRGGEKLFF

v_gene: TRBV9
j_gene: TRBJ1-2
CDR3aa: CASSVSAGTGRYGYTF

v_gene: TRBV30
j_gene: TRBJ1-2
CDR3aa: CAWASYGYTF

v_gene: TRBV4-1
j_gene: TRBJ1-3
CDR3aa: CASSQDQGRNSGNTIYF

v_gene: TRBV7-9
j_gene: TRBJ1-5
CDR3aa: CASSRTGSNQPQHF

v_gene: TRBV6-4
j_gene: TRBJ2-3
CDR3aa: CASSDSGEGTQYF

v_gene: TRBV7-6
j_gene: TRBJ1-1
CDR3aa: CASQEALHTEAFF

v_gene: TRBV18
j_gene: TRBJ2-7
CDR3aa: CASSPGSSYEQYF

v_gene: TRBV19
j_gene: TRBJ1-3
CDR3aa: CASREGGSGNTIYF

v_gene: TRBV4-1
j_gene: TRBJ2-1
CDR3aa: CASSQGPGLAYYNEQFF

v_gene: TRBV29-1
j_gene: TRBJ2-7
CDR3aa: CSVSRDRYEQYF

v_gene: TRBV5-4
j_gene: TRBJ1-1
CDR3aa: CASSLDTFLYRTVNTEAFF

v_gene: TRBV27
j_gene: TRBJ2-2
CDR3aa: CASTGTGVHTGELFF

v_gene: TRBV18
j_gene: TRBJ1-4
CDR3aa: CASSPQSPTVKKLFF

v_gene: TRBV7-9
j_gene: TRBJ2-4
CDR3aa: CASSPGQGIAKNIQYF

v_gene: TRBV11-2
j_gene: TRBJ1-2
CDR3aa: CASSLVKDYGYTF

v_gene: TRBV19
j_gene: TRBJ2-7
CDR3aa: CASSIGSGHISYEQYF

v_gene: TRBV18
j_gene: TRBJ1-2
CDR3aa: CASSPRDYGYTF